This is a list of T cell receptor beta chains from one sample in a study of CD8+CD57+ T cells in acquired aplastic anemia. In TCRdb, the reads were re-called with MiXCR into one record per CDR3 protein. The table records some 220,000 distinct CDR3 sequences, approximately 35% of them present only once. What was sequenced was sorted CD4+, CD8+, or CD8+CD57+ T cells (not recorded which) from PBMCs. The source of these receptors is a human donor in good health, serving as a control. CDR3s include the opening cysteine and the closing phenylalanine or tryptophan. A D gene is named only where the DNA matches it firmly. Clone size appears in some rows only: once, few, many, or a class for an expanded clone.

>TRBV11-2|TRBJ1-2|TRBD1|many
TGTGCCAGCAGCCTAGGACAGGGGGCTTCCTATGGCTACACCTTC
CASSLGQGASYGYTF
>TRBV7-2|TRBJ2-3|TRBD2|many
TGTGCCAGCAGCTTGTGGGTCAGCGGGAGTTTCGCAGATACGCAGTATTTT
CASSLWVSGSFADTQYF
>TRBV2|TRBJ1-5|TRBD1|many
TGTGCCAGCAACCAGGGACAGGGATATCAGCCCCAGCATTTT
CASNQGQGYQPQHF
>TRBV6-1|TRBJ2-1|-|-
TGTGCCAGCAGTGAACAAGGGGGGTCCTCCTACAATGAGCAGTTCTTC
CASSEQGGSSYNEQFF
>TRBV12-3/TRBV12-4|TRBJ2-5|-|-
TGTGCCATCTCGTTTGGGGAGACCCAGTACTTC
CAISFGETQYF
>TRBV10-3|TRBJ1-6|-|many
TGTGCCATCAGTGACTCCAGGCTCTCCTATAATTCACCCCTCCACTTT
CAISDSRLSYNSPLHF
>TRBV4-2|TRBJ2-1|TRBD2|-
TGTGCCAGCAGCCAACTTGCGGGAGGGACCTACAATGAGCAGTTCTTC
CASSQLAGGTYNEQFF
>TRBV11-2|TRBJ2-6|-|few
TGTGCCAGCAGCTTAGACCGCCCCGGAATCTCTGGGGCCAACGTCCTGACTTTC
CASSLDRPGISGANVLTF
>TRBV10-1|TRBJ2-5|TRBD2|-
TGCGCCAGCAGTGAGTCGACCGGCGGGAGTAACCAGTACTTC
CASSESTGGSNQYF
>TRBV6-1|TRBJ1-2|TRBD1|-
TGTGCCAGCAGTGACGGGACAGGGCTCTATGGCTACACCTTC
CASSDGTGLYGYTF
>TRBV5-1|TRBJ2-5|-|many
TGCGCCAGCAGCTTGGTTCGGTTTGAGGGGACCCAGTACTTC
CASSLVRFEGTQYF
>TRBV7-9|TRBJ2-7|TRBD2|many
TGTGCCAGCAGCCTGCGGACTAGCGAATACGAGCAGTACTTC
CASSLRTSEYEQYF
>TRBV5-6|TRBJ2-1|-|-
TGTGCCAGCAGTCCGGATAGGGGACGGCACAATGAGCAGTTCTTC
CASSPDRGRHNEQFF
>TRBV2|TRBJ2-1|-|many
TGTGCCAGCAATCTGGCAACCTCCTACAATGAGCAGTTCTTC
CASNLATSYNEQFF
>TRBV20-1|TRBJ1-2|-|many
TGCAGTGCTAGAGTGGGGGGCACGGATGGCTACACCTTC
CSARVGGTDGYTF
>TRBV5-6|TRBJ1-2|TRBD1|many
TGTGCCAGCAGCTTGGGGACAGGCCACACTAACTATGGCTACACCTTC
CASSLGTGHTNYGYTF
>TRBV2|TRBJ2-3|TRBD2|-
TGTGCCAGCAGAGGGCGGACTAGCGGGGCCCATACGCAGTATTTT
CASRGRTSGAHTQYF
>TRBV11-2|TRBJ2-2|TRBD2|-
TGTGCCAGCAGTTTATCCGATCCGCGGGAGAGGACCGGGGAGCTGTTTTTT
CASSLSDPRERTGELFF
>TRBV7-8|TRBJ1-5|-|-
TGTGCCAGCAGCCAACGGGGGTGGATTAGCAATCAGCCCCAGCATTTT
CASSQRGWISNQPQHF
>TRBV5-1|TRBJ1-1|TRBD1|-
TGCGCCAGCAGCTTGCGCCCCGGACAGGGGAGGAGCACTGAAGCTTTCTTT
CASSLRPGQGRSTEAFF
>TRBV7-9|TRBJ2-3|TRBD2|many
TGTGCCAGCAGCTTAGGGCGGGGGGTAGATACGCAGTATTTT
CASSLGRGVDTQYF
>TRBV29-1|TRBJ1-2|-|-
TGCAGCGTTGTAGCACAGGACTATGGCTACACCTTC
CSVVAQDYGYTF
>TRBV6-1|TRBJ1-2|TRBD1|-
TGTGCCAGCAGGACCCTGGACAGGGGAGTCTATGGCTACACCTTC
CASRTLDRGVYGYTF
>TRBV7-2|TRBJ2-7|-|-
TGTGCCAGCAGCACAGACAGAGGGCCTATCGAGCAGTACTTC
CASSTDRGPIEQYF
>TRBV10-3|TRBJ1-5|TRBD1|-
TGTGCCATCAGCGGAGGACAGGTACTCAATCAGCCCCAGCATTTT
CAISGGQVLNQPQHF
>TRBV7-9|TRBJ1-5|TRBD1|many
TGTGCCAGCAGCTCGGACAGGTCTAATCAGCCCCAGCATTTT
CASSSDRSNQPQHF
>TRBV7-3|TRBJ2-1|TRBD2|-
TGTGCCAGCAGCACGGGACTAGCGGGGTACAATAAGCAGTTCTTC
CASSTGLAGYNKQFF
>TRBV7-2|TRBJ2-1|TRBD2|-
TGTGCCAGCAACTTAGCGGGGGTAGATGAGCAGTTCTTC
CASNLAGVDEQFF
>TRBV20-1|TRBJ2-7|-|-
TGCAGTGCTCCTTCGGGGGACTACGAGCAGTACTTC
CSAPSGDYEQYF
>TRBV12-3/TRBV12-4|TRBJ1-1|-|few
TGTGCCAGCAGAGAACGGGGGAAAGCTTTCTTT
CASRERGKAFF
>TRBV6-1|TRBJ2-1|-|-
TGTGCCAGCAGGGAGAACCCCAACTCCTACAATGAGCAGTTCTTC
CASRENPNSYNEQFF
>TRBV5-6|TRBJ1-1|TRBD1|-
TGTGCCACCAAGCCGGGACAGGGGAACACTGAAGCTTTCTTT
CATKPGQGNTEAFF
>TRBV12-3/TRBV12-4|TRBJ2-7|-|many
TGTGCCAGCAGTTTAGACGGCTTTAGCGAGCAGTACTTC
CASSLDGFSEQYF
>TRBV20-1|TRBJ2-7|-|-
TGCAGTGCTAACTTTCTTCTCCGGGACCACTCCTACGAGCAGTACTTC
CSANFLLRDHSYEQYF
>TRBV5-1|TRBJ1-2|TRBD1|many
TGCGCCAGCAGCTTGACCCGGCGGGACAGGGGTAACTATGGCTACACCTTC
CASSLTRRDRGNYGYTF
>TRBV7-9|TRBJ1-1|-|once
TGTGCCAGCAGCTTAGGTCGACAGGCGGGTGAAGCTTTCTTT
CASSLGRQAGEAFF
>TRBV10-3|TRBJ1-4|TRBD1|-
TGTGCCATCAGACCCCAGGGGGTCAATGGAAAACTGTTTTTT
CAIRPQGVNGKLFF
>TRBV6-1|TRBJ2-4|-|-
TGTGCCAGCAGTGAATACAGCACTCTAGCCAAAAACATTCAGTACTTC
CASSEYSTLAKNIQYF
>TRBV6-1|TRBJ1-6|-|many
TGTGCCAGCATTGGGAACCGCTACCTTAATTCACCCCTCCACTTT
CASIGNRYLNSPLHF
>TRBV9|TRBJ1-6|-|-
TGTGCCAGCAGCCCCGAGACAGTCTATAATTCACCCCTCCACTTT
CASSPETVYNSPLHF
>TRBV11-2|TRBJ1-2|-|few
TGTGCCACAACCCCACCAAGTAGTAGGAACTATGGCTACACCTTC
CATTPPSSRNYGYTF